These T cell receptor beta chains were read from a single sample in a study of blood T cell repertoires in COVID-19. Sequencing used immunoSEQ multiplex PCR; TCRdb keeps in-frame clones, though not all of them. The sample includes 280,000 or so clones, 85% seen only once; the top ten take roughly 2.6%. Source material: PBMCs or T cells enriched from blood (not recorded which). These receptors all stem from a woman between 50 and 59 years old who had recovered from COVID-19. Both conserved end residues are part of each CDR3. The D gene is left open where the match is weak. Only some rows state a clone size, as once, few, many or a class for expanded clones.

d_call j_call clone_size v_call cdr3_length cdr3_aa cdr3_nt
TRBD1 TRBJ2-5 NA TRBV28 16 CASSGLTGTGQETQYF TGTGCCAGCAGCGGATTAACCGGGACAGGCCAAGAGACCCAGTACTTC
TRBD1 TRBJ1-6 NA TRBV3-1/TRBV3-2 14 CASSRTGLNSPLHF TGTGCCAGCAGCAGGACAGGGCTGAATTCACCCCTCCACTTT
NA TRBJ2-7 NA TRBV11-2 14 CASSFMSTTYEQYF TGTGCCAGCAGCTTTATGTCTACCACCTACGAGCAGTACTTC
TRBD1 TRBJ1-1 few TRBV4-3 14 CASSQVGTGSEAFF TGCGCCAGCAGCCAAGTCGGGACAGGGAGTGAAGCTTTCTTT
TRBD1 TRBJ1-2 NA TRBV4-1 16 CASSQDRAGGNYGYTF TGCGCCAGCAGCCAAGATCGGGCAGGGGGTAACTATGGCTACACCTTC
TRBD1 TRBJ1-6 NA TRBV5-6 16 CASSTPGTGSNSPLHF TGTGCCAGCAGCACTCCCGGGACAGGCTCTAATTCACCCCTCCACTTT
NA TRBJ2-2 few TRBV9 13 CASSVTDTGELFF TGTGCCAGCAGCGTAACGGACACCGGGGAGCTGTTTTTT
TRBD1 TRBJ1-4 NA TRBV2 11 CATGQGSILFF TGTGCCACTGGACAGGGAAGTATACTGTTTTTT
NA TRBJ2-1 NA TRBV7-2 15 CASSLERGAYNEQFF TGTGCCAGCAGCTTAGAACGGGGAGCCTACAATGAGCAGTTCTTC
NA TRBJ2-1 NA TRBV19 13 CASTGTSNNEQFF TGTGCCAGTACCGGGACATCTAACAATGAGCAGTTCTTC
TRBD1 TRBJ1-4 NA TRBV7-8 15 CASSLGDRRNEKLFF TGTGCCAGCAGCCTAGGGGACAGGAGGAATGAAAAACTGTTTTTT
TRBD2 TRBJ2-1 NA TRBV27 18 CASSPISGRASPYNEQFF TGTGCCAGCAGTCCGATTAGCGGGAGGGCCTCTCCCTACAATGAGCAGTTCTTC
NA TRBJ2-7 NA TRBV11-2 12 CASSSLLRGQYF TGTGCCAGCAGCTCCCTGCTACGGGGGCAGTACTTC
NA TRBJ1-5 few TRBV10-3 15 CAISDPKTENQPQHF TGTGCCATCAGTGACCCGAAAACAGAAAATCAGCCCCAGCATTTT
TRBD1 TRBJ1-2 few TRBV24-1 13 CATSARQGEGYTF TGTGCCACCAGTGCTCGACAGGGAGAAGGCTACACCTTC
NA TRBJ1-4 NA TRBV10-3 18 CAISDDLPAGEGEEKLFF TGTGCCATCAGTGATGACTTACCGGCAGGGGAAGGGGAAGAAAAACTGTTTTTT
NA TRBJ1-5 NA TRBV30 15 CAWSNEQRYGQPQHF TGTGCCTGGAGTAATGAACAGAGATATGGTCAGCCCCAGCATTTT
NA TRBJ1-2 once TRBV9 13 CASSVGQDYGYTF TGTGCCAGCAGCGTAGGACAGGATTATGGCTACACCTTC
TRBD2 TRBJ2-3 NA TRBV5-8 16 CASSLLTSGGGDTQYF TGTGCCAGCAGCCTTTTGACTAGCGGGGGTGGAGATACGCAGTATTTT
NA TRBJ1-3 NA TRBV7-2 17 CASKAYVRGRSGNTIYF TGTGCCAGCAAAGCTTATGTCCGGGGAAGGTCTGGAAACACCATATATTTT
NA TRBJ2-2 NA TRBV24-1 14 CATSDPTLAGELFF TGTGCCACCAGTGATCCTACTCTGGCCGGGGAGCTGTTTTTT
TRBD2 TRBJ2-3 NA TRBV6-1 17 CASSESPAGDPTDTQYF TGTGCCAGCAGTGAATCGCCAGCGGGGGACCCCACAGATACGCAGTATTTT
NA TRBJ1-5 NA TRBV4-3 15 CASSQDLGEGQPQHF TGCGCCAGCAGCCAAGATCTGGGGGAGGGGCAGCCCCAGCATTTT
TRBD1 TRBJ1-5 NA TRBV19 16 CASSIGQGSYPGPQHF TGTGCCAGTAGTATTGGACAGGGGTCATACCCCGGCCCCCAGCATTTT
TRBD1 TRBJ1-1 NA TRBV10-3 15 CAIKGQGVMNTEAFF TGTGCCATCAAAGGACAGGGAGTAATGAACACTGAAGCTTTCTTT
TRBD1 TRBJ2-1 NA TRBV4-2 18 CASSQEILNGTGDNEQFF TGTGCCAGCAGCCAAGAAATTCTCAATGGAACAGGGGACAATGAGCAGTTCTTC
TRBD2 TRBJ2-1 NA TRBV15 17 CATSSPAVASGINEQFF TGTGCCACCAGCTCCCCGGCGGTGGCTAGCGGAATCAATGAGCAGTTCTTC
NA TRBJ1-1 NA TRBV14 12 CASNQPGNKAFF TGTGCCAGCAACCAGCCGGGAAACAAGGCTTTCTTT
TRBD2 TRBJ2-3 NA TRBV27 15 CASSLGREWRDTQYF TGTGCCAGCAGTTTGGGGCGGGAGTGGCGAGATACGCAGTATTTT
TRBD1 TRBJ2-7 NA TRBV7-2 14 CASSLGGNSYEQYF TGTGCCAGCAGCCTAGGGGGCAACAGCTACGAGCAGTACTTC
TRBD2 TRBJ2-1 NA TRBV7-2 17 CASSANPPGLATNEQFF TGTGCCAGCAGCGCCAACCCCCCGGGACTAGCGACCAATGAGCAGTTCTTC
NA TRBJ1-6 once TRBV10-1 13 CASSRSRDSPLHF TGCGCCAGCAGTCGGTCCCGGGATTCACCCCTCCACTTT
NA TRBJ2-1 NA TRBV9 17 CASSRFERARSYNEQFF TGTGCCAGCAGTAGGTTTGAGCGAGCGAGGTCCTACAATGAGCAGTTCTTC
NA TRBJ1-2 NA TRBV19 14 CASSISRGEYGYTF TGTGCCAGTAGTATCTCCAGGGGCGAGTATGGCTACACCTTC
NA TRBJ2-1 NA TRBV3-1/TRBV3-2 14 CASSQTTTSREQFF TGTGCCAGCAGCCAGACTACTACTAGTCGTGAGCAGTTCTTC
TRBD1 TRBJ2-7 NA TRBV5-6 15 CASSFRGQSSYEQYF TGTGCCAGCAGCTTCCGGGGACAGAGCTCCTACGAGCAGTACTTC
NA TRBJ2-3 NA TRBV27 14 CASSFQAGPDTQYF TGTGCCAGCAGTTTCCAAGCAGGGCCAGATACGCAGTATTTT
NA TRBJ1-5 NA TRBV2 12 CASGQPNQPQHF TGTGCCAGTGGACAGCCCAATCAGCCCCAGCATTTT
NA TRBJ1-2 NA TRBV3-1/TRBV3-2 15 CASSLSGHLRYGYTF TGTGCCAGCAGCCTTTCGGGACACCTACGCTATGGCTACACCTTC
TRBD2 TRBJ2-3 NA TRBV11-2 18 CASSPPLISGVHTDTQYF TGTGCCAGCAGCCCGCCTCTGATTAGCGGGGTTCACACAGATACGCAGTATTTT
NA TRBJ1-1 few TRBV19 14 CASSRGLEGTEAFF TGTGCCAGTAGCCGAGGTCTAGAGGGCACTGAAGCTTTCTTT
NA TRBJ2-4 NA TRBV7-9 13 CASSFAERNIQYF TGTGCCAGCAGCTTCGCGGAACGAAACATTCAGTACTTC
NA TRBJ2-3 NA TRBV7-6 16 CASSWERSTSTDTQYF TGTGCCAGCAGCTGGGAGCGGAGTACTAGCACAGATACGCAGTATTTT
TRBD2 TRBJ2-5 NA TRBV5-4 16 CASSPGLAGAGETQYF TGTGCCAGCAGCCCTGGACTAGCGGGGGCAGGGGAGACCCAGTACTTC
NA TRBJ2-7 NA TRBV6-2/TRBV6-3 15 CASSYSAASAYEQYF TGTGCCAGCAGTTACTCGGCCGCCAGTGCCTACGAGCAGTACTTC